These 12 T cell receptor beta chains originate from one sample sequenced in a study of cytomegalovirus exposure and HLA in healthy donors. The PCR was carried out with 60 Vbeta primers and 13 Jbeta primers. Assay: immunoSEQ multiplex PCR; the TCRdb copy retains only in-frame clones and omits some. The data contain about 230,000 clones, approximately 90% of them seen just once; the ten biggest clones take up about 1%. Sample: PBMCs. The source is a woman under 30 in good health and CMV-seronegative.

This clone was seen a single time. The chain joins TRBV18 to TRBJ2-3, with 11 bases aligning to TRBD2. Germline lookup yields CDR1 KGHSH and CDR2 LQKENI. V shed 5 bases, J shed 3 bases, and the junction held 4 bases outside the gene matches. The CDR3 is 15 residues long. The CDR3 DNA sequence: TGTGCCAGCTCAACACTAGCGGGGGTGACAGATACGCAGTATTTT. It yields the protein CASSTLAGVTDTQYF.

The chain employs TRBV27 and TRBJ2-1; D is undetermined. Germline lookup yields CDR1 MNHEY and CDR2 SMNVEV (reference sequence). The V gene lost 6 bases and the J gene lost 6 bases, with 12 bases spanning the gap. This CDR3 spans 13 amino acids. The CDR3 nucleotides are TGTGCCAGCAGAAGCCTTACCGCCAATGAGCAGTTCTTC. It translates to CASRSLTANEQFF.

This chain links TRBV5-1 with TRBJ2-6, with D unresolved. Trimming pared 1 base from V and 4 bases from J, leaving 9 bases between. The germline CDR1 and CDR2 sequences are SGHRS and YFSETQ. This CDR3 region has 15 residues. The CDR3 nucleotides read TGCGCCAGCAGCTTGCGTATTCCCGGGGCCAACGTCCTGACTTTC. Protein product: CASSLRIPGANVLTF.

The chain has TRBV19 and TRBJ2-2; D ambiguous. The CDR3 has 14 amino acids. Germline V lookup: CDR1 LNHDA, CDR2 SQIVND (reference sequence). V gave up 3 bases and J gave up 2 bases, with 7 bases separating them. CDR3 DNA sequence: TGTGCCAGTAGTATGAATACTAACACCGGGGAGCTGTTTTTT. Its translation is CASSMNTNTGELFF.

This chain links TRBV18 with TRBJ1-4, with unresolved D. The germline V gene encodes CDR1 KGHSH and CDR2 LQKENI. CDR3 length: 13 amino acids. V lost 3 bases, J lost 5 bases, and 7 bases lay in between. In DNA, the CDR3 is TGTGCCAGCTCACCCGGGAGAAATGAAAAACTGTTTTTT. This encodes CASSPGRNEKLFF. The complete variable domain, with remaining parts taken from reference TRBV18 and TRBJ1-4, reads NAGVMQNPRHLVRRRGQEARLRCSPMKGHSHVYWYRQLPEEGLKFMVYLQKENIIDESGMPKERFSAEFPKEGPSILRIQQVVRGDSAAYFCASSPGRNEKLFFGSGTQLSVL.

V and J are TRBV2 and TRBJ2-4; 8 bases are a match to TRBD2. The germline CDR1 and CDR2 sequences are SNHLY and FYNNEI. Trimming took 6 bases from V and 3 from J; bases not matched to a gene: 7. The CDR3 contains 15 residues. The chain's CDR3 is CASRGLRGGKNIQYF. The CDR3 nucleotides read TGTGCCAGCAGGGGCTTACGGGGGGGCAAAAACATTCAGTACTTC.

This rearrangement joins TRBV4-3 to TRBJ2-1, with 15 bases identical to TRBD2. This CDR3 is 16 amino acids long. V shed 1 base and J 9 bases; nucleotides not matched to a gene: 4. Germline CDR1 reads LGHNA; CDR2 reads YSLEER. The DNA for the CDR3 is TGCGCCAGCAGCCAAGGGACTAGCGGGAGGGTAGGTGAGCAGTTCTTC. Translated: CASSQGTSGRVGEQFF.

The rearrangement links TRBV18 to TRBJ1-5, with 10 bases identical to TRBD1. Germline V gene sequence: CDR1 KGHSH, CDR2 LQKENI. V lost 5 bases to trimming and J lost 4 bases; unmatched junction nucleotides: 5. The CDR3 length is 15 residues. The CDR3 spells CASSVGTGANQPQHF. The CDR3 DNA reads as TGTGCCAGCTCAGTCGGGACAGGGGCAAATCAGCCCCAGCATTTT. Combining the CDR3 with reference TRBV18 and TRBJ1-5 gives the whole variable domain NAGVMQNPRHLVRRRGQEARLRCSPMKGHSHVYWYRQLPEEGLKFMVYLQKENIIDESGMPKERFSAEFPKEGPSILRIQQVVRGDSAAYFCASSVGTGANQPQHFGDGTRLSIL.

The rearrangement uses TRBV18 and TRBJ2-3, with D unclear. V lost 0 bases, J lost 5 bases, and 3 bases lay in between. The length of the CDR3 is 12 residues. Germline V gene lookup returns CDR1 KGHSH and CDR2 LQKENI. The CDR3 region has the DNA TGTGCCAGCTCACCACCTCTAGATACGCAGTATTTT. Its translation: CASSPPLDTQYF.

V usage is TRBV9 and J usage is TRBJ1-1, with a tentative D call TRBD1 (5 bases). Per germline, CDR1 SGDLS and CDR2 YYNGEE. CDR3 length: 17 amino acids. V lost 0 bases to trimming and J lost 0 bases, with 15 bases between them. The CDR3 here is CASSVAGSGGMNTEAFF. DNA of the CDR3: TGTGCCAGCAGCGTAGCCGGGTCGGGGGGAATGAACACTGAAGCTTTCTTT.

The CDR3 sequence: CASSQVARGGNEQFF. Written as DNA, the CDR3 is TGTGCCAGCAGCCAAGTCGCACGGGGGGGCAATGAGCAGTTCTTC. V is TRBV4-2 and J is TRBJ2-1; 8 positions match TRBD2. Germline loops: CDR1 LGHNA, CDR2 YNFKEQ. Unmatched junction bases numbered 5, after V lost 1 base and J lost 6 bases. The CDR3 loop spans 15 amino acids.

A word on this clone: Its ends do not fully match the called genes, so a read error is possible. This chain connects TRBV10-3 to TRBJ1-2, with TRBD1 matching over 10 bases. CDR1 is ENHRY and CDR2 is SYGVKD in the germline V gene. The CDR3 extends over 15 amino acids. The CDR3 DNA is TGTGCCAGCAGTTACGGACAGGGGGTAGTCTATGGCTACACCTTC. Amino acids: CASSYGQGVVYGYTF.